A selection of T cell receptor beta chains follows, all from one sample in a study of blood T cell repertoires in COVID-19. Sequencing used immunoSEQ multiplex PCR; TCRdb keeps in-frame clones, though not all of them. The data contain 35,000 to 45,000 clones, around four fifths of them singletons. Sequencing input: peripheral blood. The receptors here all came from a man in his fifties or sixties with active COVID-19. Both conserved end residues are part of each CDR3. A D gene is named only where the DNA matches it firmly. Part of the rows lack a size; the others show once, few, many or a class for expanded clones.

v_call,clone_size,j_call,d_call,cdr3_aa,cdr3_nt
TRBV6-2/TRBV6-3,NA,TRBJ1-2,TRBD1,CASSVTGVLNYGYTF,TGTGCCAGCAGCGTGACAGGGGTGTTGAACTATGGCTACACCTTC
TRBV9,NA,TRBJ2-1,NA,CASSVEGRGDNEQFF,TGTGCCAGCAGCGTAGAAGGCAGGGGGGACAATGAGCAGTTCTTC
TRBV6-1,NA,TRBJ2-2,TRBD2,CASSGLAGVNTGELFF,TGTGCCAGCAGTGGACTAGCGGGAGTCAACACCGGGGAGCTGTTTTTT
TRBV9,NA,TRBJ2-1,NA,CASSTLTGNEQFF,TGTGCCAGCAGCACACTTACAGGGAACGAGCAGTTCTTC
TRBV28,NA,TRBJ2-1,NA,CASSLRSSVDEQFF,TGTGCCAGCAGCCTGCGGTCTAGCGTAGATGAGCAGTTCTTC
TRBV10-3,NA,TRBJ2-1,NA,CAISEGQAGNEQFF,TGTGCCATCAGTGAAGGACAAGCGGGCAATGAGCAGTTCTTC
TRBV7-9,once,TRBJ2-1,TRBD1,CASSTSDRVNEQFF,TGTGCCAGCAGCACTTCGGACAGGGTCAATGAGCAGTTCTTC
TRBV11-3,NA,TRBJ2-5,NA,CASSFPWGRGQETQYF,TGTGCCAGCAGCTTCCCCTGGGGGAGGGGGCAAGAGACCCAGTACTTC
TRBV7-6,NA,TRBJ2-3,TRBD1,CASSRGTGRTDTQYF,TGTGCCAGCAGCCGAGGGACAGGCCGCACAGATACGCAGTATTTT
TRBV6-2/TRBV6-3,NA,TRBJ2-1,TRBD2,CASSFPEREGRDEQFF,TGTGCCAGCAGTTTTCCAGAGCGGGAGGGCCGCGATGAGCAGTTCTTC
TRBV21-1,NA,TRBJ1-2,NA,CASSKAPPLGSNYGYTF,TGTGCCAGCAGCAAAGCCCCCCCCCTCGGGAGCAACTATGGCTACACCTTC
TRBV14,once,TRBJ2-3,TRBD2,CASSQGGGREADTQYF,TGTGCCAGCAGCCAAGGCGGCGGGAGGGAGGCAGATACGCAGTATTTT
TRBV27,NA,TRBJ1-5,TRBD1,CASSPIYRGPNQPQHF,TGTGCCAGCAGTCCGATCTACAGGGGGCCGAATCAGCCCCAGCATTTT
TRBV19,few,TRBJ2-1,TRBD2,CASSIRRESHEQFF,TGTGCCAGTAGTATAAGGCGGGAGTCCCATGAGCAGTTCTTC
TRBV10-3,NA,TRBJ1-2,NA,CAISSLDLGQSSDYGYTF,TGTGCCATCAGCAGCCTCGACTTAGGACAGAGTTCAGACTATGGCTACACCTTC